This is a list of T cell receptor beta chains from one sample in a study of human T cells and chemical hapten exposure. TCRdb reprocessed the RACE reads with MiXCR, giving one entry per CDR3 protein. The data show more than 35,000 distinct CDR3 sequences, 3.5% to 4% seen once. Sequencing was done on a sample of whole blood. The source is a human donor in good health. Some clones in this sample may be carry-over from other donors' samples. Both conserved end residues are part of each CDR3. Fields, in order: clone size, J gene, D gene, V gene, CDR3 DNA, CDR3 protein. A D gene is named only where the DNA matches it firmly. Clone size is not always given. Where it is, it says once, few, many or a class for expanded clones.

>many|TRBJ2-1|.|TRBV5-1
TGCGCCAGCAGCTTGACGGACAGTTACAATGAGCAGTTCTTC
CASSLTDSYNEQFF
>many|TRBJ2-3|TRBD2|TRBV5-8
TGTGCCAGCAGCCCCGGGACTAGCGGGAGCACAGATACGCAGTATTTT
CASSPGTSGSTDTQYF
>many|TRBJ2-1|.|TRBV29-1
TGCAGCGTAAACCGGGACTTAGCCTACAATGAGCAGTTCTTC
CSVNRDLAYNEQFF
>many|TRBJ1-2|TRBD1|TRBV29-1
TGCAGCGTTGGCGGACAGGGGTCTGGCTACACCTTC
CSVGGQGSGYTF
>many|TRBJ2-5|.|TRBV7-2
TGTGCCAGCAGCTTGGACATATCGGGGACCCAGTACTTC
CASSLDISGTQYF
>.|TRBJ2-5|TRBD2|TRBV14
TGTGCCAGCAGCGGACTAGCGGGAGCGGTGTCAGAGACCCAGTACTTC
CASSGLAGAVSETQYF
>many|TRBJ1-1|.|TRBV6-4
TGTGCCAGCAGTACCTCTATTAACACTGAAGCTTTCTTT
CASSTSINTEAFF
>.|TRBJ2-1|TRBD1|TRBV3-1
TGTGCCAGCAGCTCCCGGGACAGGGGGCTCGATGAGCAGTTCTTC
CASSSRDRGLDEQFF
>few|TRBJ2-1|.|TRBV24-1
TGTGCCACCAGTGATTTTGGCCCAAGCGGTGAGCAGTTCTTC
CATSDFGPSGEQFF
>.|TRBJ2-7|.|TRBV19
TGTGCCAGTAGTGTCTGGAGTCTCGACGACGAGCAGTACTTC
CASSVWSLDDEQYF
>.|TRBJ2-1|TRBD2|TRBV7-6
TGTGCCAGCAGCTTAGGAGCGGGAGAGGACAGCTCCTACAATGAGCAGTTCTTC
CASSLGAGEDSSYNEQFF
>few|TRBJ2-3|.|TRBV5-1
TGCGCCAGCAGCTTGGGGGTGGATACGCAGTATTTT
CASSLGVDTQYF
>.|TRBJ2-1|TRBD1|TRBV14
TGTGCCAGCAGCCCACAGGGGCGTACTGGCAATGAGCAGTTCTTC
CASSPQGRTGNEQFF
>many|TRBJ1-1|.|TRBV12-3/TRBV12-4
TGTGCCAGCAACCACGGACAGTGGAACACTGAAGCTTTCTTT
CASNHGQWNTEAFF
>many|TRBJ1-1|.|TRBV27
TGTGCCAGCAGTTTAGGGAACACTGAAGCTTTCTTT
CASSLGNTEAFF
>many|TRBJ2-3|TRBD1|TRBV4-1
TGCGCCAGCAGCCAAGAGGGACAGGGGGGTGAAGATACGCAGTATTTT
CASSQEGQGGEDTQYF
>few|TRBJ2-1|.|TRBV20-1
TGCAGTGCTACCTCGTCCCAAAGCTCCTACAATGAGCAGTTCTTC
CSATSSQSSYNEQFF
>many|TRBJ1-1|.|TRBV11-2
TGTGCCAGCAGCTTACAGTGGGGGACGGTGAACACTGAAGCTTTCTTT
CASSLQWGTVNTEAFF
>many|TRBJ2-4|.|TRBV28
TGTGCCAGCAGCAACCAGGGAGATGAGAAAAACATTCAGTACTTC
CASSNQGDEKNIQYF
>few|TRBJ1-6|.|TRBV6-2/TRBV6-3
TGTGCCAGCAGTTCAGCGATGAGGGCCCATAATTCACCCCTCCACTTT
CASSSAMRAHNSPLHF
>.|TRBJ2-3|TRBD1|TRBV5-5
TGTGCCAGCAGCTTGGAGGGACAGGGCAGCACAGATACGCAGTATTTT
CASSLEGQGSTDTQYF
>many|TRBJ2-7|TRBD1|TRBV5-1
TGCGCCAGCAGCACCGGGACAGGGGGCGCGTCCTACGAGCAGTACTTC
CASSTGTGGASYEQYF
>many|TRBJ2-7|.|TRBV20-1
TGCAGTGCTTATTCTGAGGGGCGGTTTAACTCCTACGAGCAGTACTTC
CSAYSEGRFNSYEQYF
>many|TRBJ2-2|.|TRBV29-1
TGCAGCGTTGAAGAGAACGGGAAGGGGAACACCGGGGAGCTGTTTTTT
CSVEENGKGNTGELFF
>many|TRBJ1-1|.|TRBV28
TGTGCCAGCGATAGGGCAGGGGTGAACACTGAAGCTTTCTTT
CASDRAGVNTEAFF
>many|TRBJ1-5|TRBD1|TRBV12-3/TRBV12-4
TGTGCCAGCGTCTGGCCCCCCCTGACAGGGAACAGCAATCAGCCCCAGCATTTT
CASVWPPLTGNSNQPQHF
>few|TRBJ2-1|.|TRBV7-6
TGTGCCAGCAGCTTAGCCCCCCCTAATGAGCAGTTCTTC
CASSLAPPNEQFF
>many|TRBJ2-1|.|TRBV29-1
TGCAGCGTTGAAACTCGGAGCGGGTACTACAATGAGCAGTTCTTC
CSVETRSGYYNEQFF
>.|TRBJ1-6|.|TRBV9
TGTGCCAGCAGCGTGGACATAGGCTCACCCCTCCACTTT
CASSVDIGSPLHF
>few|TRBJ2-3|.|TRBV5-6
TGTGCCAGCAGGTGGACAGGCACAGATACGCAGTATTTT
CASRWTGTDTQYF
>many|TRBJ1-6|.|TRBV15
TGTGCCACCAGCGAGGTCCATCTGGGTTCACCCCTCCACTTT
CATSEVHLGSPLHF
>many|TRBJ1-4|.|TRBV9
TGTGCCAGCAGCGTAGGGGGCAGTATTAATGAAAAACTGTTTTTT
CASSVGGSINEKLFF
>many|TRBJ1-5|.|TRBV10-3
TGTGCCATGAGTGCCGACTTCGCTCAGCCCCAGCATTTT
CAMSADFAQPQHF
>.|TRBJ1-2|TRBD1|TRBV28
TGTGCCAGCAGCCGGACAGGGCGCTTCTATGGCTACACCTTC
CASSRTGRFYGYTF
>many|TRBJ1-4|.|TRBV7-6
TGTGCCAGCAGCCAAGGTGCGGGACGAACTAATGAAAAACTGTTTTTT
CASSQGAGRTNEKLFF
>many|TRBJ1-4|TRBD1|TRBV5-1
TGCGCCAGCAGCTTGGGGACAGGGGCCCCGGATGGTGAAAAACTGTTTTTT
CASSLGTGAPDGEKLFF
>many|TRBJ1-1|.|TRBV30
TGTGCCGGGGGACACTCGAACACTGAAGCTTTCTTT
CAGGHSNTEAFF
>many|TRBJ2-1|TRBD2|TRBV28
TGTGCCAGCAGTCCCCAGATAGCGGGAATAAATGAGCAGTTCTTC
CASSPQIAGINEQFF
>.|TRBJ2-1|.|TRBV14
TGTGCCAGCAGCCACTTGGCGGGAAACTACAATGAGCAGTTCTTC
CASSHLAGNYNEQFF
>many|TRBJ1-1|.|TRBV30
TGTGCCTGGAGTGTATTGAACACTGAAGCTTTCTTT
CAWSVLNTEAFF
>many|TRBJ2-1|.|TRBV3-1
TGTGCCAGCAGCCAAGCCCATAGCAGCTATGAGCAGTTCTTC
CASSQAHSSYEQFF
>many|TRBJ1-2|.|TRBV29-1
TGCAGCGTTGTTGGAGACCCCTATGGCTACACCTTC
CSVVGDPYGYTF
>once|TRBJ2-7|TRBD1|TRBV28
TGTGCCATCAGTTTCAAACCGGGACAGGGGACCTACGAGCAGTACTTC
CAISFKPGQGTYEQYF
>many|TRBJ2-7|.|TRBV4-1
TGCGCCAGCAGCCCGACAGGCGGTTCCTACGAGCAGTACTTC
CASSPTGGSYEQYF
>many|TRBJ2-2|.|TRBV9
TGTGCCAGCAGCGTAGTGCAGGGTAACACCGGGGAGCTGTTTTTT
CASSVVQGNTGELFF
>few|TRBJ1-2|.|TRBV4-2
TGTGCCAGCAGCCAAGATGGAACTGCCCATGGCTACACCTTC
CASSQDGTAHGYTF
>many|TRBJ1-5|TRBD1|TRBV5-1
TGCGCCAGCAGCTTACACAGGGGCCAGCCCCAGCATTTT
CASSLHRGQPQHF
>few|TRBJ2-7|TRBD1|TRBV27
TGTGCCAGCAGTTCCCCGCCGGGACAGGGGCTAAGGGAGCAGTACTTC
CASSSPPGQGLREQYF
>many|TRBJ2-5|.|TRBV6-1
TGTGCCAGCAGCGCCGGGACAATCGAGACCCAGTACTTC
CASSAGTIETQYF
>many|TRBJ2-1|.|TRBV7-9
TGTGCCAGCAGCCCCACTTACAATGAGCAGTTCTTC
CASSPTYNEQFF
>many|TRBJ2-3|.|TRBV5-1
TGCGCCAGCAGCCAGGTGCCCGGCTCCTCCCGCCCGGCAGATACGCAGTATTTT
CASSQVPGSSRPADTQYF
>many|TRBJ2-3|.|TRBV10-3
TGTGCCATCAGTGAGGTCAGCACAGATACGCAGTATTTT
CAISEVSTDTQYF
>few|TRBJ2-5|.|TRBV6-6
TGTGCCAGCAGTTACTCGACAGTTGAGGAGACCCAGTACTTC
CASSYSTVEETQYF
>many|TRBJ2-5|.|TRBV28
TGTGCCAGCAGTTTAAGGTTGGGCAGCTACCAAGAGACCCAGTACTTC
CASSLRLGSYQETQYF
>.|TRBJ1-1|TRBD1|TRBV29-1
TGCAGCGTTCTAAAGGGGTCCGGGACAGTGAACACTGAAGCTTTCTTT
CSVLKGSGTVNTEAFF
>few|TRBJ2-1|TRBD2|TRBV28
TGTGCCAGCAGTTTAATCGCGGGGACTAGTATATCCTACAATGAGCAGTTCTTC
CASSLIAGTSISYNEQFF
>.|TRBJ1-1|TRBD1|TRBV2
TGTGCCAGCAGTTGGGGACAGGGTCCCCCTGAAGCTTTCTTT
CASSWGQGPPEAFF
>many|TRBJ1-4|TRBD1|TRBV4-2
TGTGCCAGCCAGACAGGGGATGCAACTAATGAAAAACTGTTTTTT
CASQTGDATNEKLFF
>few|TRBJ2-5|TRBD2|TRBV20-1
TGCAGTGCTCTTGCCGGGGGGGAGACCCAGTACTTC
CSALAGGETQYF
>many|TRBJ2-2|TRBD1|TRBV24-1
TGTGCCACCAGTGAACCCGGGACAGGGACCGGGGAGCTGTTTTTT
CATSEPGTGTGELFF